The T cell receptor (beta chain) under discussion was sequenced for a study of beta chain features in type 1 diabetes. Expressed TCRB transcripts were sequenced because the isolated RNA had all been reverse transcribed beforehand. The data were produced by immunoSEQ multiplex PCR, yet TCRdb's version contains in-frame clones alone and is incomplete. This sample has a few hundred thousand clones, with roughly 30% found just once. Comment on this clone: The target antigen is unknown.

Via CD45RO/CCR7/CD25/CD127/CD95/CD27, cells of the CD4+ naive, central memory, regulatory and stem cell-like memory subsets were sorted. Trimming cost V 7 bases and J 4 bases, with 18 bases left between them. The germline V gene has CDR1 SQVTM and CDR2 ANQGSEA. This CDR3 contains 14 residues. Study-level findings and limits: Using cDNA template may skew counts toward highly expressing activated cells. PCR could preferentially amplify shorter templates, alike in patients and controls.

The chain combines TRBV29-1 with TRBJ2-3; D assignment may be TRBD1 or TRBD2 (6 bases each). Sequencing input: central memory CD4+ T cells from blood. This clonotype was sampled from a man aged 25 to 45 in good health. This CDR3 reads CSESGGGHADTQYF. The CDR3, as DNA: TGCAGCGAGAGCGGAGGGGGGCATGCAGATACGCAGTATTTT.